This record covers a single TCR beta chain. CDR3 length equals 12 residues. Trimming took off 3 bases at V and 11 bases at J, with 13 bases between the two ends. These data belong to a study of blood T cell repertoires in COVID-19. Background on the study: In each case, the material was cDNA or gDNA derived from T cells, B-cell-depleted T cells, or PBMCs.

Using immunoSEQ multiplex PCR, the repertoire was profiled, and TCRdb retains in-frame clones only, with some absent. The sample carries roughly 250,000 clones, approximately 83% recorded once. The chain carries TRBV12-3 or TRBV12-4 and TRBJ1-1; D remains unclear. The clonotype was recovered from a person in their 70s with COVID-19, enrolled during active disease. Sequencing input: peripheral blood. CDR3 region: CASSLGLDRAFF. As DNA, the CDR3 is TGTGCCAGCAGTTTGGGCCTGGATCGGGCTTTCTTT.